What follows are 18 T cell receptor beta chains derived from one specimen sequenced in a study of control samples from healthy donors and cancer patients. TCRdb's table, derived via immunoSEQ multiplex PCR, lists solely in-frame clones and lacks some. The profile covers approximately 140,000 clones, with about 85% appearing a single time and approximately 8.6% taken by the ten largest. The specimen sequenced was blood. These TCRs come from a woman in her 30s in good health.

V gene TRBV28 combines with J gene TRBJ1-5, with TRBD1 as a possible D gene (6 bases). Germline loops: CDR1 MDHEN, CDR2 SYDVKM. V lost 2 bases and J 4 bases, leaving 12 bases between the germline ends. This CDR3 has 15 residues. CDR3 in DNA: TGTGCCAGCAGTTTAGGGGGCAGCTATAATCAGCCCCAGCATTTT. This codes for CASSLGGSYNQPQHF.

A note on this clone: Additional DNA sequences in this sample encode the identical CDR3. This chain uses TRBV5-1 with TRBJ2-7, with 9 bases fitting TRBD1. The J segment lost 5 bases and the V segment lost 3 bases, leaving 3 bases of the junction unmatched. Germline CDR1 SGHRS, CDR2 YFSETQ. The CDR3 extends over 13 amino acids. The CDR3 here is CASSWRQGDEQYF. CDR3 nucleotide sequence: TGCGCCAGCAGCTGGAGACAGGGGGACGAGCAGTACTTC.

The chain joins TRBV7-2 to TRBJ2-7, with D possibly TRBD1 on 9 matching bases. CDR1 and CDR2 (germline): SGHTA, FQGNSA. V was pared by 3 bases and J by 7 bases, with 22 bases between. The CDR3 runs 16 residues. The chain's CDR3 is CASSFREGQGPLEQYF. The CDR3, as DNA: TGTGCCAGCAGCTTCCGGGAGGGACAGGGCCCTCTGGAGCAGTACTTC. The whole variable domain, remainder taken from reference TRBV7-2 and TRBJ2-7, is GAGVSQSPSNKVTEKGKDVELRCDPISGHTALYWYRQSLGQGLEFLIYFQGNSAPDKSGLPSDRFSAERTGGSVSTLTIQRTQQEDSAVYLCASSFREGQGPLEQYFGPGTRLTVT.

The V call is TRBV15, the J call TRBJ1-3, with D perhaps matching TRBD1 (5 bases). CDR3 size: 16 residues. Germline V lookup: CDR1 LNHNV, CDR2 YYDKDF (reference sequence). The V end lost 0 bases, the J end lost 0 bases, and 9 bases lay between the germline ends. The CDR3 region has the DNA TGTGCCACCAGCAGAGACTGGGGGACCTCTGGAAACACCATATATTTT. It translates to CATSRDWGTSGNTIYF.

The chain uses TRBV28 and TRBJ2-7; D is unresolved. The germline V gene has CDR1 MDHEN and CDR2 SYDVKM. V was cut by 5 bases and J by 11 bases, with 16 bases left in between. The CDR3 is 12 residues long. The CDR3 nucleotides are TGTGCCAGCAGTGCCTCCGGAACTTTGGAGTACTTC. This encodes CASSASGTLEYF.

The sample holds one count of this clone. This chain connects TRBV25-1 to TRBJ2-2; unclear D gene. Trimming stripped 8 bases from V and 4 bases from J, with 14 bases between. The CDR3 loop spans 14 amino acids. Per the germline V gene, CDR1 is MGHDK and CDR2 is SYGVNS. Written as DNA, the CDR3 is TGTGCCAGCGCCGGGTCCTCCCCCACCGGGGAGCTGTTTTTT. Residues: CASAGSSPTGELFF.

The CDR3 spells CASSPLTTRSSYEQYF. In nucleotides, the CDR3 is TGTGCCAGCAGCCCGCTTACCACCAGGAGCTCCTACGAGCAGTACTTC. The chain carries TRBV3-1 (or the pseudogene TRBV3-2) and TRBJ2-7; D gene unclear. CDR1 and CDR2 (germline): LGHDT, YNNKEL (reference sequence). The CDR3 has 16 residues. The V gene lost 4 bases and the J gene lost 0 bases, with 16 bases spanning the gap.

Remarks on this clone: The limits of the CDR3 on the DNA are not certain, so only TCRdb's listed CDR3 is given. This chain uses TRBV28 with TRBJ1-4. Germline CDR1 reads MDHEN; CDR2 reads SYDVKM. Counting both end residues, the CDR3 totals 15 amino acids. CDR3 amino acids: CASSSSGSEHEKLFF.

The rearrangement joins TRBV5-5 to TRBJ1-1; 10 bases align to TRBD1. Germline V lookup: CDR1 SGHKS, CDR2 YYEKEE (reference sequence). The junction had 15 bases not matched to a gene; V was cut back by 4 bases and J by 6 bases. The length of the CDR3 is 17 residues. The CDR3 DNA sequence: TGTGCCAGCAGCGTGGCTTGGACAGGGGGAGGAGGCGCTGAAGCTTTCTTT. Its translation: CASSVAWTGGGGAEAFF.

This chain joins TRBV11-2 and TRBJ2-1, with 8 positions matching TRBD1. The CDR3 totals 15 residues. Germline V CDR1 and CDR2: SGHAT, FQNNGV. V lost 6 bases to trimming and J lost 10 bases; unmatched junction nucleotides: 14. CDR3 protein: CASRGYRDRSGEQFF. The CDR3 DNA reads TGTGCCAGCAGGGGTTACCGGGACAGGTCGGGCGAGCAGTTCTTC. The entire variable domain, with the rest obtained from reference TRBV11-2 and TRBJ2-1, is as follows: EAGVAQSPRYKIIEKRQSVAFWCNPISGHATLYWYQQILGQGPKLLIQFQNNGVVDDSQLPKDRFSAERLKGVDSTLKIQPAKLEDSAVYLCASRGYRDRSGEQFFGPGTRLTVL.

The chain recombines TRBV5-8 with TRBJ1-5; maybe TRBD1 (5 bases). This CDR3 has 13 residues. V was pared by 4 bases and J by 0 bases, with 5 bases between. CDR1 is SGHTS and CDR2 is YDEGEE in the germline V gene. CDR3 coding DNA: TGTGCCAGCAGCGGGGGTAGCAATCAGCCCCAGCATTTT. As protein: CASSGGSNQPQHF. The entire variable domain, with the rest obtained from reference TRBV5-8 and TRBJ1-5, is as follows: EAGVTQSPTHLIKTRGQQATLRCSPISGHTSVYWYQQALGLGLQFLLWYDEGEERNRGNFPPRFSGRQFPNYSSELNVNALELEDSALYLCASSGGSNQPQHFGDGTRLSIL.

The gene calls are TRBV30 and TRBJ1-2, with D unclear. The germline V gene has CDR1 GTSNPN and CDR2 SVGIG (reference sequence). Trimming removed 0 bases from V and 3 bases from J, with 11 bases in between. This CDR3 has 14 residues. The CDR3 DNA is TGTGCCTGGAGTGTAGGAGCCAGCCACTATGGCTACACCTTC. It specifies CAWSVGASHYGYTF.

The rearrangement uses TRBV7-9 and TRBJ1-3, with TRBD1 matching over 10 bases. Germline V gene sequence: CDR1 SEHNR, CDR2 FQNEAQ (reference sequence). J lost 4 bases, V lost 1 base, and 7 bases had no gene match. The CDR3 length is 17 residues. CDR3 loop: CASSLGTTGGAGNTIYF. The CDR3, as DNA: TGTGCCAGCAGCTTAGGCACGACAGGGGGCGCGGGAAACACCATATATTTT. The full variable domain, its missing parts supplied by reference TRBV7-9 and TRBJ1-3, is DTGVSQNPRHKITKRGQNVTFRCDPISEHNRLYWYRQTLGQGPEFLTYFQNEAQLEKSRLLSDRFSAERPKGSFSTLEIQRTEQGDSAMYLCASSLGTTGGAGNTIYFGEGSWLTVV.

The V gene is TRBV28, the J gene TRBJ2-1, with TRBD2 matching over 12 bases. CDR3 length: 16 amino acids. Germline V gives CDR1 MDHEN, CDR2 SYDVKM. Trimming took 6 bases from V and 4 from J; bases not matched to a gene: 7. This CDR3 is CASSPGTSGWYNEQFF. For the CDR3, the DNA is TGTGCCAGCAGCCCAGGGACTAGCGGGTGGTACAATGAGCAGTTCTTC.

This clone was seen once. The chain joins TRBV2 to TRBJ1-6; 10 nucleotides match TRBD1. V was clipped by 6 bases and J by 7 bases; unmatched bases: 9. This CDR3 contains 16 residues. Per the germline V gene, CDR1 is SNHLY and CDR2 is FYNNEI. In DNA form, the CDR3 reads TGTGCCAGCAGACTTGACCGGACAGGGGGGAATTCACCCCTCCACTTT. This sequence encodes CASRLDRTGGNSPLHF.

This clone appeared a single time. This chain uses TRBV5-1 with TRBJ2-1, with TRBD2 matching over 10 bases. Germline assignment: CDR1 SGHRS and CDR2 YFSETQ. This CDR3 spans 15 amino acids. Trimming cost V 1 base and J 7 bases; bases outside gene matches: 5. CDR3 bases: TGCGCCAGCAGCTTGAGCGGGAGGGCCGGGAATGAGCAGTTCTTC. Residues: CASSLSGRAGNEQFF.

The gene calls are TRBV15 and TRBJ2-3; 9 bases fit TRBD2. Germline CDR1 LNHNV, CDR2 YYDKDF (reference sequence). The CDR3 is made up of 17 amino acids. V lost 1 base to trimming and J lost 1 base; unmatched junction nucleotides: 6. The CDR3 nucleotides are TGTGCCACCAGCAGAGGGACTAGCGCGAGGGGCACAGATACGCAGTATTTT. Encoded protein: CATSRGTSARGTDTQYF. Together with reference TRBV15 and TRBJ2-3, the CDR3 gives the full variable domain: DAMVIQNPRYQVTQFGKPVTLSCSQTLNHNVMYWYQQKSSQAPKLLFHYYDKDFNNEADTPDNFQSRRPNTSFCFLDIRSPGLGDTAMYLCATSRGTSARGTDTQYFGPGTRLTVL.

This clone was counted only a few times. The CDR3 DNA reads TGTGCCAGCAGCTTAGGTGACACTAGCAATCAGCCCCAGCATTTT. Its protein is CASSLGDTSNQPQHF. The chain joins TRBV11-3 to TRBJ1-5; D not resolved. Germline V gene sequence: CDR1 SGHNT, CDR2 YENEEA. The CDR3 is 15 amino acids. Between the trimmed V and J ends, which lost 1 base and 0 bases, there was a span of 7 bases.